This entry concerns a single T cell receptor beta chain. This CDR3 has 14 amino acids. Trimming at V came to 6 bases and at J to 0 bases, leaving 4 bases not matched to a gene. Per the germline V gene, CDR1 is SGHTA and CDR2 is FQGNSA. This record comes from a study of blood T cell repertoires in COVID-19. Using immunoSEQ multiplex PCR, the repertoire was profiled, and TCRdb retains in-frame clones only, with some absent. The sample lists approximately 92,000 clones, 82% occurring once. Sequenced input: peripheral blood. The source is a man older than 75 with acute or convalescent COVID-19. This chain joins TRBV7-2 and TRBJ1-1, with 7 bases identical to TRBD1. The CDR3 loop reads CASSRGTVNTEAFF. For the CDR3, the DNA is TGTGCCAGCAGTCGCGGGACAGTGAACACTGAAGCTTTCTTT.